This TCR beta chain was sequenced in a study of CD8+CD57+ T cells in acquired aplastic anemia. On the study more broadly: Sorted CD4+ and CD8+ cell DNA averaged roughly 3.2 ug.

All patients picked for sequencing had shown, by flow cytometry, an expansion of CD8+CD57+ cells. With no exception, the patients had severe acquired aplastic anemia. Genomic DNA constituted the template upon which TCR beta VDJ and CDR3 profiling was performed. TCRdb fed the reads into MiXCR, producing one record per CDR3 protein. The table includes 200,000 to 250,000 distinct CDR3 sequences, roughly two thirds detected once. The sequenced material came from sorted CD4+, CD8+, or CD8+CD57+ T cells (not recorded which) from PBMCs. The TCR originated in a human donor with aplastic anemia.

This chain's CDR3 is CASSIRDRNSPLHF. The CDR3 DNA reads as TGCGCCAGCAGCATCCGGGACAGGAATTCACCCCTCCACTTT. This chain joins TRBV5-1 and TRBJ1-6; 8 nucleotides match TRBD1. Germline V gives CDR1 SGHRS, CDR2 YFSETQ. CDR3 size: 14 residues. The V and J ends lost 4 bases and 7 bases, in that order; junction bases with no gene match: 4.